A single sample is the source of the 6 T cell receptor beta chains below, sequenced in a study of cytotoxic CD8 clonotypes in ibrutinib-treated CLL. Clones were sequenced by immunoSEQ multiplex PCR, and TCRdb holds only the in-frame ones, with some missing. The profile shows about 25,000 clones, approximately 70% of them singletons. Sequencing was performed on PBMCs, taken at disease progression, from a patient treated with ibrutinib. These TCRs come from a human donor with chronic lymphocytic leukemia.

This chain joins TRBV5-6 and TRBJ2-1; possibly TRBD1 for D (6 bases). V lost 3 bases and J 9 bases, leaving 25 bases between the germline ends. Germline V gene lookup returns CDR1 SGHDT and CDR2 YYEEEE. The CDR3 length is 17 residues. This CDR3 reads CASSSPFGDRPHTEQFF. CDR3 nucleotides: TGTGCCAGCAGCTCCCCCTTCGGCGACAGGCCGCACACTGAGCAGTTCTTC.

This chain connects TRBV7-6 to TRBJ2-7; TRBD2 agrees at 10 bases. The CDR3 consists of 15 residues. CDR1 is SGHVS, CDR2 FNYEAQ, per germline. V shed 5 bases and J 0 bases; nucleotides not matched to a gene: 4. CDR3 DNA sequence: TGTGCCAGCAGCCCTAGGACTAGCGGCTCCTACGAGCAGTACTTC. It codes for CASSPRTSGSYEQYF.

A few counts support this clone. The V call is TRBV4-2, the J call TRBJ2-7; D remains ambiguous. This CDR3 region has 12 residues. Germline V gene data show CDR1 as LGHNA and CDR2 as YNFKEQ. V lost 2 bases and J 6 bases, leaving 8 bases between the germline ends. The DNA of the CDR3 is TGTGCCAGCAGCCAACTAGGAAGCGAGCAGTACTTC. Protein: CASSQLGSEQYF.

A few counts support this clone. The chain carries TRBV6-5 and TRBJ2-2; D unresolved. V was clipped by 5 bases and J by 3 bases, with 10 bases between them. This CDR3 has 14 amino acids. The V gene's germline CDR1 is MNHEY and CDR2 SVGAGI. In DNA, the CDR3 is TGTGCCAGCAGTCCGAGCCCCCACACCGGGGAGCTGTTTTTT. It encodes CASSPSPHTGELFF.

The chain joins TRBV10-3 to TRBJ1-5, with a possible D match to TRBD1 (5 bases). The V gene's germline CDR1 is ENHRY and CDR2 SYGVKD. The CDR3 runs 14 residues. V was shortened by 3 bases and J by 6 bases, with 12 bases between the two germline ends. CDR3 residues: CAISEGAGGQPQHF. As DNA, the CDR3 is TGTGCCATCAGTGAAGGGGCAGGAGGTCAGCCCCAGCATTTT.

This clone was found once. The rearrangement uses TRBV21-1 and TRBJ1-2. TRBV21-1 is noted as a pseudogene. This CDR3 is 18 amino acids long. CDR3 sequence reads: CASSTYHLTHTPGNGYTF. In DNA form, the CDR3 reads TGTGCCAGCAGCACCTACCATTTGACGCATACGCCGGGTAATGGCTACACCTTC.